This T cell receptor beta chain was sequenced for a study of blood T cell repertoires in COVID-19. Study overall: Acute and convalescent COVID-19 specimens originated in the United States, Italy and Spain. Nucleic acid was either cDNA or gDNA, and it came from T cells, B-cell-depleted T cells, or PBMCs.

Per the study methods: How many nucleated cells were present was estimated from reference gene primer amplification. Profiling relied on immunoSEQ multiplex PCR, and the TCRdb table lists in-frame clones only, not all of them. The V and J calls and the clone size are those of that table, but D and trimming were determined from the DNA. Of approximately 470,000 clones listed, approximately 83% are singletons. Germline V gene data show CDR1 as SNHLY and CDR2 as FYNNEI. V lost 1 base to trimming and J lost 5 bases; unmatched junction nucleotides: 21. This CDR3 has 22 residues. The chain carries TRBV2 and TRBJ1-5; 12 bases line up with TRBD1. This receptor was obtained from a human donor in a cohort sampled during active COVID-19. The sequencing input was peripheral blood. CDR3 nucleotide sequence: TGTGCCAGCAGTGAAGATTTCGTGACAGGCGGAACGGGACAGGGGGCAGATCAGCCCCAGCATTTT. Protein sequence: CASSEDFVTGGTGQGADQPQHF.